These T cell receptor beta chains were read from a single sample in a study of blood T cell repertoires in COVID-19. TCRdb's table, derived via immunoSEQ multiplex PCR, lists solely in-frame clones and lacks some. The repertoire includes about 150,000 clones, about 86% of them detected once, and under 3.5% sits in the top ten. The sample taken for sequencing was peripheral blood. The origin of the receptors is a man aged 70-80 years with acute or convalescent COVID-19. Both conserved end residues are part of each CDR3. The order of the fields is V gene, D gene, J gene, clone size, CDR3 DNA, CDR3 protein. The D gene is left open where the match is weak. Size is stated for part of the rows, as once, few or many counts, or as a class when the clone is expanded.

v_gene: TRBV2; d_gene: -; j_gene: TRBJ2-7; abundance: once; CDR3nt: TGTGCCAGCACCGCCGGGACATACGAGCAGTACTTC; CDR3aa: CASTAGTYEQYF
v_gene: TRBV7-2; d_gene: TRBD2; j_gene: TRBJ2-1; abundance: once; CDR3nt: TGTGCCAGCAGCTTAGGGCTAGCGGGATTCAATGAGCAGTTCTTC; CDR3aa: CASSLGLAGFNEQFF
v_gene: TRBV6-5; d_gene: TRBD1; j_gene: TRBJ1-6; abundance: -; CDR3nt: TGTGCCAGCAGTTACCCGACAGGGGGCCGGTATTCACCCCTCCACTTT; CDR3aa: CASSYPTGGRYSPLHF
v_gene: TRBV2; d_gene: TRBD1; j_gene: TRBJ2-1; abundance: -; CDR3nt: TGTGCCAGCAGTGGAGACAGGGGCCCATACAATGAGCAGTTCTTC; CDR3aa: CASSGDRGPYNEQFF
v_gene: TRBV13; d_gene: -; j_gene: TRBJ2-1; abundance: once; CDR3nt: TGTGCCAGCAGCAGCACCTCCACGGGACTTAAAAACAATGAGCAGTTCTTC; CDR3aa: CASSSTSTGLKNNEQFF
v_gene: TRBV7-2; d_gene: -; j_gene: TRBJ2-3; abundance: -; CDR3nt: TGTGCCAGCAGCTCGGTTGGAGGTGGAGGGTCAGGTACGCAGTATTTT; CDR3aa: CASSSVGGGGSGTQYF
v_gene: TRBV5-3; d_gene: -; j_gene: TRBJ1-6; abundance: -; CDR3nt: TGTGCCAGAAGCTTACCCCGAGAGGAAGGTTCACCCCTCCACTTT; CDR3aa: CARSLPREEGSPLHF
v_gene: TRBV18; d_gene: TRBD1; j_gene: TRBJ1-1; abundance: -; CDR3nt: TGTGCCAGCTCACCACCGGGACAGGGTCAGGACACTGAAGCTTTCTTT; CDR3aa: CASSPPGQGQDTEAFF
v_gene: TRBV24-1; d_gene: -; j_gene: TRBJ2-7; abundance: -; CDR3nt: TGTGCCACCAGTGGCCGGGACACCTCCTACGAGCAGTACTTC; CDR3aa: CATSGRDTSYEQYF
v_gene: TRBV7-6; d_gene: TRBD1; j_gene: TRBJ2-1; abundance: -; CDR3nt: TGTGCCAGCAGCTTAATAGGACAGGGCCCTCCAAGCTCCTACAATGAGCAGTTCTTC; CDR3aa: CASSLIGQGPPSSYNEQFF
v_gene: TRBV19; d_gene: -; j_gene: TRBJ2-2; abundance: -; CDR3nt: TGTGCCAGCAGACAAGAGAACACCGGGGAGCTGTTTTTT; CDR3aa: CASRQENTGELFF
v_gene: TRBV5-1; d_gene: TRBD1; j_gene: TRBJ2-5; abundance: once; CDR3nt: TGCGCCAGCAGCCCAAGGACAGGGGCGGGAGAGACCCAGTACTTC; CDR3aa: CASSPRTGAGETQYF
v_gene: TRBV9; d_gene: -; j_gene: TRBJ2-5; abundance: -; CDR3nt: TGTGCCAGCAGCGTAGTTACAGGTTACCAAGAGACCCAGTACTTC; CDR3aa: CASSVVTGYQETQYF
v_gene: TRBV7-2; d_gene: -; j_gene: TRBJ2-3; abundance: -; CDR3nt: TGTGCCAGCAGCCAACAGACAGGGACTAGCACAGATACGCAGTATTTT; CDR3aa: CASSQQTGTSTDTQYF
v_gene: TRBV3-1/TRBV3-2; d_gene: TRBD1; j_gene: TRBJ1-2; abundance: -; CDR3nt: TGTGCCAGCAGCCAATTTTCGGGACAGGGAGGCTATGGCTACACCTTC; CDR3aa: CASSQFSGQGGYGYTF
v_gene: TRBV6-5; d_gene: -; j_gene: TRBJ1-1; abundance: -; CDR3nt: TGTGCCAGCAGTTATGGGAGGAGCACTGAAGCTTTCTTT; CDR3aa: CASSYGRSTEAFF
v_gene: TRBV3-1/TRBV3-2; d_gene: -; j_gene: TRBJ2-1; abundance: once; CDR3nt: TGTGCCAGCAGCCAGGCGCGGGGGCCGAGTAATGAGCAGTTCTTC; CDR3aa: CASSQARGPSNEQFF
v_gene: TRBV7-3; d_gene: -; j_gene: TRBJ1-2; abundance: once; CDR3nt: TGTGCCAGCAGCTTAACGGGGACAACTAACTATGGCTACACCTTC; CDR3aa: CASSLTGTTNYGYTF
v_gene: TRBV30; d_gene: -; j_gene: TRBJ2-3; abundance: -; CDR3nt: TGTGCCTGGAGCGGCGGGGTCTCCACAGATACGCAGTATTTT; CDR3aa: CAWSGGVSTDTQYF
v_gene: TRBV7-3; d_gene: TRBD1; j_gene: TRBJ2-2; abundance: -; CDR3nt: TGTGCCAGCAGCCTACAGGGGGCGGTCGCCGGGGAGCTGTTTTTT; CDR3aa: CASSLQGAVAGELFF
v_gene: TRBV23-1; d_gene: -; j_gene: TRBJ1-6; abundance: -; CDR3nt: TGCGCCAGCAGTCAATCGACGCCCCCGGGACACAACCCGAGCTCCTATAATTCACCCCTCCACTTT; CDR3aa: CASSQSTPPGHNPSSYNSPLHF
v_gene: TRBV6-5; d_gene: -; j_gene: TRBJ1-2; abundance: -; CDR3nt: TGTGCCAGCAGTCTTCAGATTTCCTATGGCTACACCTTC; CDR3aa: CASSLQISYGYTF